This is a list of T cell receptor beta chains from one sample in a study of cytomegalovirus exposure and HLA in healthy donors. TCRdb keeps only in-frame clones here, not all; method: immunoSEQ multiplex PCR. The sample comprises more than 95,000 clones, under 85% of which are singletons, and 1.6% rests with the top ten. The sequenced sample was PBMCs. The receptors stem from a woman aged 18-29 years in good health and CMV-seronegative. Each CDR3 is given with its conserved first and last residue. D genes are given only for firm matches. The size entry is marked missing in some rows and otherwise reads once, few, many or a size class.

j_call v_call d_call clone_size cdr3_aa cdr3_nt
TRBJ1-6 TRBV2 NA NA CASRGLFVRSPLHF TGTGCCAGCAGGGGACTTTTCGTTCGTTCACCCCTCCACTTT
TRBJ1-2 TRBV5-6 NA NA CASSSWDIHGYTF TGTGCCAGCAGCTCCTGGGACATTCATGGCTACACCTTC
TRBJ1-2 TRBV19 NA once CASSLSAFGGANYGYTF TGTGCCAGTAGCCTTTCGGCTTTCGGGGGAGCTAACTATGGCTACACCTTC
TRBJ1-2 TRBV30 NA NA CAWTPGLYHGYTF TGTGCCTGGACCCCGGGACTCTACCATGGCTACACCTTC
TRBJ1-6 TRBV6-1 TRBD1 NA CASLTGGASPLHF TGTGCCAGTCTAACAGGGGGAGCCTCACCCCTCCACTTT
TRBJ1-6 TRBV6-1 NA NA CASSEGGPNSPLHF TGTGCCAGCAGTGAAGGAGGTCCGAATTCACCCCTCCACTTT
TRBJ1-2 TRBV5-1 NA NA CASSSRDTPNYGYTF TGCGCCAGCAGCTCCCGGGACACACCTAACTATGGCTACACCTTC
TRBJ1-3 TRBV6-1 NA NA CASSGRAGNTIYF TGTGCCAGCAGTGGCAGGGCTGGAAACACCATATATTTT
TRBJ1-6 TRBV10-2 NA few CASGGGQNSPLHF TGCGCCAGCGGCGGGGGGCAAAATTCACCCCTCCACTTT
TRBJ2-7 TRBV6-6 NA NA CASSYVYDEQYF TGTGCCAGCAGCTACGTATATGACGAGCAGTACTTC
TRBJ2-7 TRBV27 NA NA CASSLRLAYEQYF TGTGCCAGCAGTTTAAGGCTAGCCTACGAGCAGTACTTC
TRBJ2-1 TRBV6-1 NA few CASSETIQVREQFF TGTGCCAGCAGTGAAACCATACAAGTTCGCGAGCAGTTCTTC
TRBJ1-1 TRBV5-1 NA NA CASSLASGGNTEAFF TGCGCCAGCAGCTTGGCCTCTGGAGGAAACACTGAAGCTTTCTTT
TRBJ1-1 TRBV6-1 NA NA CASSEPPESQGLSGTEAFF TGTGCCAGCAGTGAACCCCCGGAAAGTCAGGGTTTGAGTGGCACTGAAGCTTTCTTT
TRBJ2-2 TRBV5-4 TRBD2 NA CASSLSGGATGELFF TGTGCCAGCAGCTTAAGCGGGGGAGCCACCGGGGAGCTGTTTTTT
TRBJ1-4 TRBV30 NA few CAWSARRDTEKLFF TGTGCCTGGAGCGCTCGTCGGGACACTGAAAAACTGTTTTTT
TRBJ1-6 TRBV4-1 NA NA CASSQDGTMTPLHF TGCGCCAGCAGCCAAGATGGGACAATGACACCCCTCCACTTT
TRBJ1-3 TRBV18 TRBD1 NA CASSPITGTGDTIYF TGTGCCAGCTCACCCATAACCGGGACAGGGGACACCATATATTTT
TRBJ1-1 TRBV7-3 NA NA CASSLGHLNTEAFF TGTGCCAGCAGCTTAGGACATCTGAACACTGAAGCTTTCTTT
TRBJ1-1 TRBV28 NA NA CASSSPTPASTEAFF TGTGCCAGCAGTTCACCGACACCGGCGAGTACTGAAGCTTTCTTT
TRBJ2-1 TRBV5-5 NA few CASLRRDGYNEQFF TGTGCCAGCCTACGGCGGGACGGATACAATGAGCAGTTCTTC
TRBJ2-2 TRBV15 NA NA CATSRVQGDPTAGELFF TGTGCCACCAGCAGAGTCCAGGGCGACCCGACGGCCGGGGAGCTGTTTTTT
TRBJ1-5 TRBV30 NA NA CAWSSGLVSNQPQHF TGTGCCTGGAGTTCTGGGCTCGTGTCCAATCAGCCCCAGCATTTT
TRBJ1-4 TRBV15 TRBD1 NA CATSRVDRENEKLFF TGTGCCACCAGCAGGGTGGACAGGGAAAATGAAAAACTGTTTTTT
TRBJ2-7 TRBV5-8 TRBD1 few CASSGGGQGSHEQYF TGTGCCAGCAGCGGCGGGGGACAGGGGAGCCACGAGCAGTACTTC
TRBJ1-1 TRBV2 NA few CASVPRSGNTEAFF TGTGCCAGCGTCCCGCGGTCCGGGAACACTGAAGCTTTCTTT
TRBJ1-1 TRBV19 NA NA CASSPPATMNTEAFF TGTGCCAGTAGTCCGCCAGCGACCATGAACACTGAAGCTTTCTTT
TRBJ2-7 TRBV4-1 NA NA CASSQGHGGRTYEQYF TGCGCCAGCAGCCAAGGGCACGGGGGTAGAACCTACGAGCAGTACTTC
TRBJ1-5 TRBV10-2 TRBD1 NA CATTDRGLSWNQPQHF TGCGCCACCACGGACAGGGGGCTAAGTTGGAATCAGCCCCAGCATTTT
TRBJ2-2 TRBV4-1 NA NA CASSQAGANTGELFF TGCGCCAGCAGCCAAGCAGGGGCGAACACCGGGGAGCTGTTTTTT
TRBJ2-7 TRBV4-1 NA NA CALQGQYEQYF TGCGCCCTGCAGGGGCAATACGAGCAGTACTTC
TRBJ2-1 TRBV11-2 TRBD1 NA CASSLQGLGGLVEQFF TGTGCCAGCAGCTTACAAGGTCTAGGGGGCTTGGTTGAGCAGTTCTTC
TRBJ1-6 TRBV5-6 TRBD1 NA CASSLETGMPYNSPLHF TGTGCCAGCAGCTTGGAGACAGGGATGCCCTATAATTCACCCCTCCACTTT
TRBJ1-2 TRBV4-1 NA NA CASSQDRGALGGGYTF TGCGCCAGCAGCCAAGATCGGGGAGCCTTAGGCGGGGGCTACACCTTC
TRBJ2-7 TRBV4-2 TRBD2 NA CASSQDYPRGDFYEQYF TGTGCCAGCAGCCAAGATTACCCCCGGGGGGATTTTTACGAGCAGTACTTC
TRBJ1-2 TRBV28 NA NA CASTPEAEIFGYTF TGTGCCAGCACCCCTGAGGCAGAGATCTTTGGCTACACCTTC
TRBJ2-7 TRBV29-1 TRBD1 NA CSGGTGNEQYF TGCAGCGGGGGGACAGGGAACGAGCAGTACTTC
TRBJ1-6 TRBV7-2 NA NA CASTRYGSPLHF TGTGCCAGCACCCGCTACGGTTCACCCCTCCACTTT
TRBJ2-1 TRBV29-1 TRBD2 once CSVPPGGAQEQFF TGCAGCGTTCCCCCGGGGGGGGCCCAAGAGCAGTTCTTC
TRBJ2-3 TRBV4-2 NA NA CASSQDRVGADTQYF TGTGCCAGCAGCCAAGATCGCGTGGGAGCAGATACGCAGTATTTT
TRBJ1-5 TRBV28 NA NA CASSLQGTYNQPQHF TGTGCCAGCAGTTTACAGGGGACGTACAATCAGCCCCAGCATTTT